This TCR beta chain came from a study of blood T cell repertoires in COVID-19. Study details: The origin of the acute and convalescent COVID-19 samples was the United States, Italy and Spain. T cells, B-cell-depleted T cells, or PBMCs supplied cDNA or gDNA.

The V gene lost 2 bases and the J gene lost 6 bases, with 14 bases spanning the gap. This CDR3 has 14 residues. Germline V gives CDR1 SGHTA, CDR2 FQGNSA. In the source study's methods: Reference gene primer amplification gave estimated nucleated cell counts. The repertoire was sequenced with immunoSEQ multiplex PCR; TCRdb's copy has only in-frame clones and lacks some. V and J calls and clone size come straight from that table; D and trimming were deduced from the DNA. The repertoire holds about 59,000 clones, with 73% as singletons. The clonotype was recovered from a woman in her 70s with acute or convalescent COVID-19. Sequences were obtained from peripheral blood. The rearrangement uses TRBV7-2 and TRBJ2-7; D possibly corresponds to TRBD1 (6 bases). The CDR3 loop is CASSLSRGAREQYV. CDR3 sequence (DNA): TGTGCCAGCAGCTTAAGCAGGGGAGCCCGCGAGCAGTACGTC.